What follows are 8 T cell receptor beta chains derived from one specimen sequenced in a study of cytomegalovirus exposure and HLA in healthy donors. Researchers ran the PCR with 60 Vbeta and 13 Jbeta primers. Profiling relied on immunoSEQ multiplex PCR, and the TCRdb table lists in-frame clones only, not all of them. The sample contains about 80,000 clones, 62% of which appear only once. The sequencing input was PBMCs. The receptors originated from a male donor in good health and CMV-seropositive.

This chain links TRBV5-1 with TRBJ2-3; D remains ambiguous. Trimming removed 0 bases at V and 2 bases at J, with 7 bases between. CDR3 size: 14 residues. The germline V gene has CDR1 SGHRS and CDR2 YFSETQ. The CDR3 reads CASSLGQDTDTQYF. The CDR3 DNA sequence: TGCGCCAGCAGCTTGGGCCAGGACACAGATACGCAGTATTTT.

The chain carries TRBV6-1 and TRBJ1-1, with D possibly being TRBD1 (5 bases). Trimming removed 6 bases at V and 11 bases at J, with 22 bases between. Germline V CDR1 and CDR2: MNHNS, SASEGT. The CDR3 contains 14 residues. CDR3 bases: TGTGCCAGCAGACCCCGAGGAGGGGACCGGCGGGCTTTCTTT. Translating gives CASRPRGGDRRAFF.

The chain employs TRBV4-2 and TRBJ1-1; D is perhaps TRBD1 (6 bases). V lost 4 bases, J lost 0 bases, and 12 bases lay in between. The CDR3 is 15 residues long. The germline gives CDR1 LGHNA, CDR2 YNFKEQ. CDR3 protein: CASSPSQGVNTEAFF. DNA of the CDR3: TGTGCCAGCAGCCCTTCACAGGGAGTGAACACTGAAGCTTTCTTT.

The CDR3, as DNA: TGCGCCAGCAGCCAAGATCGACTAGCGGGATACAATGAGCAGTTCTTC. This sequence encodes CASSQDRLAGYNEQFF. The rearrangement uses TRBV4-3 and TRBJ2-1, with TRBD2 matching over 11 bases. The CDR3 sequence is 16 residues long. Germline lookup yields CDR1 LGHNA and CDR2 YSLEER. V trimming: 0 bases; J trimming: 4 bases; junction bases outside the gene matches: 2.

This clone was recorded only once. The chain links TRBV7-8 to TRBJ1-1; D remains unclear. The CDR3 has 13 residues. The germline CDR1 and CDR2 sequences are SGHVS and FQNEAQ. V shed 2 bases and J shed 4 bases, with 8 bases lying between them. CDR3 amino acids: CASSLRAGTEAFF. The CDR3 nucleotides are TGTGCCAGCAGCTTAAGGGCGGGCACTGAAGCTTTCTTT.

V is TRBV6-5 and J is TRBJ2-1, with D possibly being TRBD2 (6 bases). V gave up 10 bases and J gave up 3 bases, with 10 bases separating them. The CDR3 has 12 residues. Germline CDR1 is MNHEY and CDR2 is SVGAGI. CDR3 protein: CATSRGYNEQFF. The CDR3 DNA reads TGTGCCACCTCGCGGGGCTACAATGAGCAGTTCTTC.

In this sample, this clone turned up a few times. This sequence joins TRBV7-3 and TRBJ1-2; no reliable D call. Germline CDR1 SGHTA, CDR2 FQGTGA. The CDR3 loop spans 13 amino acids. Trimming cost V 2 bases and J 3 bases, with 7 bases left between them. The CDR3 region has the DNA TGTGCCAGCAGCTTAGGTACAGACTATGGCTACACCTTC. This sequence encodes CASSLGTDYGYTF. The full variable domain, with the rest looked up from reference TRBV7-3 and TRBJ1-2, is GAGVSQTPSNKVTEKGKYVELRCDPISGHTALYWYRQSLGQGPEFLIYFQGTGAADDSGLPNDRFFAVRPEGSVSTLKIQRTERGDSAVYLCASSLGTDYGYTFGSGTRLTVV.

This clone was detected a few times. The V gene is TRBV6-5, the J gene TRBJ2-1; possible D gene TRBD2, 6 bases. This CDR3 is 14 amino acids long. V lost 0 bases and J lost 7, with 10 bases in between. Germline V gives CDR1 MNHEY, CDR2 SVGAGI. DNA for the CDR3: TGTGCCAGCAGTTACTCGGGCGGGAAGAATGAGCAGTTCTTC. It codes for CASSYSGGKNEQFF.